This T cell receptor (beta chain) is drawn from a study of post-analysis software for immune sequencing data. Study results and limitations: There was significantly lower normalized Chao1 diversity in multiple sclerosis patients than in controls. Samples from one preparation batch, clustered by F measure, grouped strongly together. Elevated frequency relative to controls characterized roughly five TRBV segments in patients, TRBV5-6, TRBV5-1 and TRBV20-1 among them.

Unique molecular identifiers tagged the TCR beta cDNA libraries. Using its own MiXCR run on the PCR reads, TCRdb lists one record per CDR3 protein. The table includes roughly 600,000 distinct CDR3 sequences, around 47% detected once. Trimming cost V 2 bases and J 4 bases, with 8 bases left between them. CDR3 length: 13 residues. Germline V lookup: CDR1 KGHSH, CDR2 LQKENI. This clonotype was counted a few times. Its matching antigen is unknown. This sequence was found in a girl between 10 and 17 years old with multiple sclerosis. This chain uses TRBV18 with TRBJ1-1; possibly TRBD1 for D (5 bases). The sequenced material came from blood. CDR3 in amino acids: CASSPTGTTEAFF. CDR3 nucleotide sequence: TGTGCCAGCTCACCAACGGGGACCACTGAAGCTTTCTTT.